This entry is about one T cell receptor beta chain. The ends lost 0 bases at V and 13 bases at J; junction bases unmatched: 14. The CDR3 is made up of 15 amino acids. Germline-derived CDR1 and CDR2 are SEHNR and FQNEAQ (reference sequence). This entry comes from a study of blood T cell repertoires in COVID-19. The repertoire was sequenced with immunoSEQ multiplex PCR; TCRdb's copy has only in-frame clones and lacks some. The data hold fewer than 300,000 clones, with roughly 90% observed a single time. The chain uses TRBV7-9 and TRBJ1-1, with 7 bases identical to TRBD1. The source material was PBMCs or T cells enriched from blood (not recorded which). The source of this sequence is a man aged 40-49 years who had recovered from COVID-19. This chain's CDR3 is CASSLAFTGAEFGFF. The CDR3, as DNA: TGTGCCAGCAGCTTAGCGTTCACAGGGGCTGAATTTGGTTTCTTT. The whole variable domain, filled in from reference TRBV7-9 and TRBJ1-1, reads DTGVSQNPRHKITKRGQNVTFRCDPISEHNRLYWYRQTLGQGPEFLTYFQNEAQLEKSRLLSDRFSAERPKGSFSTLEIQRTEQGDSAMYLCASSLAFTGAEFGFFGQGTRLTVV.